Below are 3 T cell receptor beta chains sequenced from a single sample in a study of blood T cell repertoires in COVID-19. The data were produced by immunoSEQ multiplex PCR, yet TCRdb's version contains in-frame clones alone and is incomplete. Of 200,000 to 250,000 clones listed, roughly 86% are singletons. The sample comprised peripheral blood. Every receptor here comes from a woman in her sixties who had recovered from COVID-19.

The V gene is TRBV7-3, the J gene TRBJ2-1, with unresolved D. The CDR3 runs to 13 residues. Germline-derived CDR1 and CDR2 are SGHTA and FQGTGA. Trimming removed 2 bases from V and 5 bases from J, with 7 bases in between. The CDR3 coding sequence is TGTGCCAGCAGCTTAGGAACAGACAATGAGCAGTTCTTC. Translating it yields CASSLGTDNEQFF.

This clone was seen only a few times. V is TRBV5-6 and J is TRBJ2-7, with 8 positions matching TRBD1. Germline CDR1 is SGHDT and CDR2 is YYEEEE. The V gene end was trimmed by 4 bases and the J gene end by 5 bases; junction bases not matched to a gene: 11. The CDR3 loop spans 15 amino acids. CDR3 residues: CASSPSTGVRNEQYF. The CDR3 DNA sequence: TGTGCCAGCAGCCCATCGACAGGGGTAAGGAACGAGCAGTACTTC.

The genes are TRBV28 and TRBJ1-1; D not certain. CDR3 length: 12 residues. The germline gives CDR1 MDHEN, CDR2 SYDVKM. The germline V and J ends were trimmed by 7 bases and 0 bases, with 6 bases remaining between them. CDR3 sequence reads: CASTPMNTEAFF. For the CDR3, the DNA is TGTGCCAGCACCCCAATGAACACTGAAGCTTTCTTT.